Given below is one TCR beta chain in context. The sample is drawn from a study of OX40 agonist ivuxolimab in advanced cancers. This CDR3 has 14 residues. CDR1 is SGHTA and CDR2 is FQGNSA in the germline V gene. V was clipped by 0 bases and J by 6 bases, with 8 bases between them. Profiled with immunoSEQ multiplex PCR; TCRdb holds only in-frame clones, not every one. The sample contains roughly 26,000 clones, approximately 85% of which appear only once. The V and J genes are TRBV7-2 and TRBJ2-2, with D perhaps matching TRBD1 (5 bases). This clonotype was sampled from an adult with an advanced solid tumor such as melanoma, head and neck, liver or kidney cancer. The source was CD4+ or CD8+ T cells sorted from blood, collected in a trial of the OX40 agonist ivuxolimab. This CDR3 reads CASSLALGPGELFF. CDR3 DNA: TGTGCCAGCAGCTTAGCGCTGGGGCCCGGGGAGCTGTTTTTT. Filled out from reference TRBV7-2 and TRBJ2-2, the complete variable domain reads GAGVSQSPSNKVTEKGKDVELRCDPISGHTALYWYRQSLGQGLEFLIYFQGNSAPDKSGLPSDRFSAERTGGSVSTLTIQRTQQEDSAVYLCASSLALGPGELFFGEGSRLTVL.